Listed here are 2 T cell receptor beta chains from one sample, sequenced in a study of T cells in Graves' hyperthyroidism and ophthalmopathy. TCR beta CDR3 regions were amplified from RNA transcripts. RT-PCR in the first round (using the HTBI primer set) targeted the TCR CDR3. TCRdb reanalysed the multiplex PCR reads using MiXCR and keeps one entry per CDR3 protein. The table includes 500,000 or so distinct CDR3 sequences, 17% detected once. Sample: blood. These receptors originate from a woman in her late teens or twenties with Graves' ophthalmopathy.

This clonotype was seen at least ten times. The chain combines TRBV20-1 with TRBJ2-1, with D possibly matching TRBD1 (5 bases). The CDR3 contains 15 residues. With 3 bases removed from V and 4 bases from J, the gap between germline ends came to 16 bases. The germline V gene encodes CDR1 DFQATT and CDR2 SNEGSKA (reference sequence). The CDR3 is CSASSSGSVYNEQFF. The CDR3 coding sequence is TGCAGTGCTAGTTCATCAGGGTCGGTTTACAATGAGCAGTTCTTC.

The chain joins TRBV6-4 to TRBJ2-2; possibly TRBD2 for D (5 bases). Per the germline V gene, CDR1 is MRHNA and CDR2 is SNTAGT. V lost 9 bases and J lost 5, with 13 bases in between. The CDR3 loop spans 13 amino acids. CDR3 protein: CASSPGSTGELFF. The CDR3, as DNA: TGTGCCAGTTCTCCGGGAAGTACCGGGGAGCTGTTTTTT.